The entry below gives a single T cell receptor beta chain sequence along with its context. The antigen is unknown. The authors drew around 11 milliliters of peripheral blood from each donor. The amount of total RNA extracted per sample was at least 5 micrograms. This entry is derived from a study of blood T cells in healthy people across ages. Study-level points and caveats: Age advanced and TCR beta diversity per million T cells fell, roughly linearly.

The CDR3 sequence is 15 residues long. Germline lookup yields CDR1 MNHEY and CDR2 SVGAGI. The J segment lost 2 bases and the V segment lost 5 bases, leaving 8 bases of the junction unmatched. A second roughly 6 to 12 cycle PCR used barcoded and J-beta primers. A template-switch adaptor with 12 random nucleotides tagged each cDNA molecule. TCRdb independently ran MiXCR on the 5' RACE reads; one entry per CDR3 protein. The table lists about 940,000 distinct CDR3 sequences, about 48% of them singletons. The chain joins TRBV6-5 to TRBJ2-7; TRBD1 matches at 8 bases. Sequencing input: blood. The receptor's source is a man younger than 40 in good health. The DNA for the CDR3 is TGTGCCAGCAGTATACACCGGGACAGGCCCTACGAGCAGTACTTC. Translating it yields CASSIHRDRPYEQYF.